Listed here are 31 T cell receptor beta chains from one sample, sequenced in a study of T cells after yellow fever vaccination. MiXCR, run by TCRdb on the 5' RACE reads, gives a single entry per CDR3 protein. The table lists about 140,000 distinct CDR3 sequences, approximately 6.6% of them singletons. The source material was CD4+ T cells sorted from PBMCs, sampled 10 days after the yellow fever booster vaccination. The receptor set was obtained from a man aged 25 to 45 who received the YFV17D yellow fever vaccine.

The sample holds many counts of this clonotype. The chain recombines TRBV5-1 with TRBJ2-1, with 11 bases that match TRBD1. This CDR3 has 17 amino acids. The J segment lost 0 bases and the V segment lost 3 bases, leaving 5 bases of the junction unmatched. Germline assignment: CDR1 SGHRS and CDR2 YFSETQ. The CDR3 coding sequence is TGCGCCAGCAGCTGGACAGGGGGCCCCAGCTCCTACAATGAGCAGTTCTTC. This translates into CASSWTGGPSSYNEQFF. Complete variable domain (other parts from reference TRBV5-1 and TRBJ2-1): KAGVTQTPRYLIKTRGQQVTLSCSPISGHRSVSWYQQTPGQGLQFLFEYFSETQRNKGNFPGRFSGRQFSNSRSEMNVSTLELGDSALYLCASSWTGGPSSYNEQFFGPGTRLTVL.

This clonotype was observed at least ten times. Here the CDR3 DNA reads TGTGCCAGCAGCTTAGTGGGTTGGGGGGTGATGAACACTGAAGCTTTCTTT. The encoded protein is CASSLVGWGVMNTEAFF. This chain links TRBV7-2 with TRBJ1-1; possible D gene TRBD1, 5 bases. The CDR3 runs to 17 residues. The germline V gene encodes CDR1 SGHTA and CDR2 FQGNSA. V lost 1 base to trimming and J lost 0 bases, with 15 bases between them.

This clonotype was detected many times. The V call is TRBV27, the J call TRBJ2-7; 13 bases line up with TRBD2. Germline V gives CDR1 MNHEY, CDR2 SMNVEV (reference sequence). This CDR3 is 19 amino acids long. After removal of 7 bases from V and 0 bases from J, the junction contained 15 bases not matched to a gene. Here the CDR3 DNA reads TGTGCCAGCAAACCCAAGGAGACTAGCGGGAGGCCGGTCTCCTACGAGCAGTACTTC. This encodes CASKPKETSGRPVSYEQYF.

This clonotype was counted at least ten times. The V gene is TRBV11-2, the J gene TRBJ2-1, with D unclear. The CDR3 is 13 residues long. V shed 2 bases and J shed 5 bases, with 7 bases lying between them. Germline V lookup: CDR1 SGHAT, CDR2 FQNNGV. DNA of the CDR3: TGTGCCAGCAGCTTAAGGCGTCACAATGAGCAGTTCTTC. Its protein product is CASSLRRHNEQFF.

The sample holds many counts of this clonotype. The genes are TRBV20-1 and TRBJ1-2; a weak D match, TRBD1 (6 bases). The ends were cut back, 6 bases at V and 6 bases at J, with 20 bases in the middle. From germline, CDR1 is DFQATT and CDR2 SNEGSKA (reference sequence). The CDR3 has 14 amino acids. CDR3 nucleotide sequence: TGCAGTGCGTTCGCGGGGGCGAGTACTAATGGCTACACCTTC. Translated: CSAFAGASTNGYTF.

This clonotype was found many times. The chain carries TRBV6-1 and TRBJ2-1; 7 bases fit TRBD1. The CDR3 has 13 residues. J lost 6 bases, V lost 5 bases, and 4 bases had no gene match. CDR1 and CDR2 (germline): MNHNS, SASEGT. For the CDR3, the DNA is TGTGCCAGCAGTAGGACAGGCCTCAATGAGCAGTTCTTC. It specifies CASSRTGLNEQFF.

This clonotype was counted at least ten times. The chain uses TRBV6-1 and TRBJ2-7; 14 bases agree with TRBD2. The CDR3 totals 14 residues. Per germline, CDR1 MNHNS and CDR2 SASEGT. V lost 10 bases and J lost 12; bases outside the gene matches: 14. The CDR3, as DNA: TGTGCCACCACCTCGGGACTAGCGGGAGACGAGGGGTACTTC. Its protein product is CATTSGLAGDEGYF.

This clonotype was recorded at least ten times. The chain employs TRBV5-1 and TRBJ2-1, with 7 positions matching TRBD2. The CDR3 covers 14 residues. J gave up 9 bases and V 1 base, and 7 bases lay outside the gene matches. In germline, CDR1 is SGHRS, CDR2 YFSETQ. CDR3 in DNA: TGCGCCAGCAGCTTGCCCGGGGGGTTCAGTGAGCAGTTCTTC. It is translated as CASSLPGGFSEQFF.

This clonotype was found many times. The rearrangement joins TRBV20-1 to TRBJ2-1; 8 bases align to TRBD2. The V and J ends lost 1 base and 9 bases, in that order; junction bases with no gene match: 14. CDR3 length: 16 residues. Germline CDR1 DFQATT, CDR2 SNEGSKA (reference sequence). This CDR3 reads CSARGRLALAAGEQFF. The CDR3 DNA reads TGCAGTGCTAGAGGTCGACTAGCGCTCGCAGCAGGTGAGCAGTTCTTC.

At least ten counts were recorded for this clonotype. CDR3 sequence: CASSSAGAEGETQYF. In DNA form, the CDR3 reads TGTGCCAGCAGCTCAGCCGGGGCCGAGGGTGAGACCCAGTACTTC. The chain has TRBV7-2 and TRBJ2-5; D tentatively fits TRBD1 or TRBD2 (5 bases each). In germline, CDR1 is SGHTA, CDR2 FQGNSA. This CDR3 spans 15 amino acids. V was trimmed by 4 bases and J by 5 bases, leaving 17 bases between them.

This clonotype was picked up many times. The V gene is TRBV30, the J gene TRBJ2-7; either TRBD1 or TRBD2 may supply D (6 bases each). This CDR3 spans 14 amino acids. The germline V and J ends were trimmed by 0 bases and 2 bases, with 11 bases remaining between them. Germline CDR1 reads GTSNPN; CDR2 reads SVGIG (reference sequence). Here the CDR3 reads CAWSVGGLAYEQYF. The CDR3 nucleotides read TGTGCCTGGAGTGTAGGGGGGCTAGCCTACGAGCAGTACTTC.

In its sample, this clonotype was seen a few times. The chain links TRBV5-1 to TRBJ2-2, with D tentatively TRBD1 (7 bases). CDR1 SGHRS and CDR2 YFSETQ come from the germline V gene. This CDR3 comprises 16 residues. The germline V and J ends were trimmed by 4 bases and 7 bases, with 20 bases remaining between them. CDR3 region: CASSPAGGLAGGELFF. DNA of the CDR3: TGCGCCAGCAGCCCCGCAGGGGGGCTGGCTGGCGGGGAGCTGTTTTTT.

This clonotype was counted ten times or more. The chain couples TRBV27 to TRBJ2-1; 13 bases fit TRBD2. Germline V gene lookup returns CDR1 MNHEY and CDR2 SMNVEV (reference sequence). CDR3 length: 13 residues. The V segment lost 5 bases and the J segment 13 bases; nucleotides outside the gene matches: 5. The CDR3 is CASSGLAGEGQFF. The CDR3 DNA is TGTGCCAGCAGTGGACTAGCGGGAGAGGGTCAGTTCTTC.

The table lists this clonotype with many counts. The chain couples TRBV7-8 to TRBJ1-6; the D gene is possibly TRBD1 (5 bases). Trimming left V 6 bases short and J 4 bases short, with 10 bases between. Germline V gene lookup returns CDR1 SGHVS and CDR2 FQNEAQ. The CDR3 loop spans 14 amino acids. CDR3 loop: CASSRGTYNSPLHF. The CDR3 DNA is TGTGCCAGCAGTCGTGGGACGTATAATTCACCCCTCCACTTT.

This clonotype has a handful of counts. This rearrangement joins TRBV7-2 to TRBJ2-7, with 9 bases aligning to TRBD1. With 6 bases clipped from V and 3 bases from J, the junction kept 9 bases outside the gene matches. The CDR3 extends over 15 amino acids. Germline lookup yields CDR1 SGHTA and CDR2 FQGNSA. The CDR3 sequence: CASSPAGTGNYEQYF. The CDR3 DNA sequence: TGTGCCAGCAGTCCCGCGGGGACAGGGAACTACGAGCAGTACTTC. The full variable domain, rest sourced from reference TRBV7-2 and TRBJ2-7, is GAGVSQSPSNKVTEKGKDVELRCDPISGHTALYWYRQSLGQGLEFLIYFQGNSAPDKSGLPSDRFSAERTGGSVSTLTIQRTQQEDSAVYLCASSPAGTGNYEQYFGPGTRLTVT.

This clonotype was counted at least ten times. The J gene is TRBJ2-1, the V gene TRBV5-1; 10 bases are shared with TRBD1. The length of the CDR3 is 17 residues. Germline trimming cut 3 bases from V and 8 bases from J; bases unmatched to any gene: 14. CDR1 SGHRS and CDR2 YFSETQ come from the germline V gene. The CDR3 region is CASSWDRPGQGHHEQFF. CDR3 in DNA: TGCGCCAGCAGCTGGGACAGACCGGGACAGGGGCACCATGAGCAGTTCTTC.

In its sample, this clonotype was seen many times. The rearrangement links TRBV11-2 to TRBJ2-7; TRBD1 matches 9 bases. CDR3 length: 14 residues. V lost 8 bases and J lost 4; bases outside the gene matches: 9. CDR1 is SGHAT and CDR2 is FQNNGV in the germline V gene. The chain's CDR3 is CASRKGQGTYEQYF. The CDR3 DNA sequence: TGTGCCAGCCGGAAGGGACAGGGAACTTACGAGCAGTACTTC.

Many counts were recorded for this clonotype. V and J are TRBV30 and TRBJ2-2; 14 bases agree with TRBD2. This CDR3 is 16 amino acids long. The V and J ends lost 2 bases and 7 bases, in that order; junction bases with no gene match: 6. Germline V gene lookup returns CDR1 GTSNPN and CDR2 SVGIG (reference sequence). CDR3 bases: TGTGCCTGGAGTCTGGGACTAGCGGGAGTTGTCGGGGAGCTGTTTTTT. This sequence encodes CAWSLGLAGVVGELFF. The full variable domain, in which reference TRBV30 and TRBJ2-2 provide the parts outside the CDR3, is SQTIHQWPATLVQPVGSPLSLECTVEGTSNPNLYWYRQAAGRGLQLLFYSVGIGQISSEVPQNLSASRPQDRQFILSSKKLLLSDSGFYLCAWSLGLAGVVGELFFGEGSRLTVL.

A note on this clonotype: Possible read error: a much larger clone is one base away. V gene TRBV5-6 combines with J gene TRBJ2-1, with 11 bases identical to TRBD2. Germline CDR1 reads SGHDT; CDR2 reads YYEEEE. CDR3 size: 17 residues. Trimming took 7 bases from V and 1 from J; bases not matched to a gene: 10. CDR3 protein: CASCSGTSGYSYNEQFF. DNA of the CDR3: TGTGCCAGCTGCTCCGGGACTAGCGGTTATTCCTACAATGAGCAGTTCTTC.

This clonotype was observed many times. This chain uses TRBV4-1 with TRBJ2-7; no clear D gene. Trimming stripped 1 base from V and 3 bases from J, with 13 bases between. In germline, CDR1 is MGHRA, CDR2 YSYEKL. The CDR3 runs to 15 residues. CDR3 nucleotide sequence: TGCGCCAGCAGCCAAGGCCACTGGTCGGACTACGAGCAGTACTTC. This sequence encodes CASSQGHWSDYEQYF.

The chain employs TRBV5-1 and TRBJ2-1, with 10 bases lining up with TRBD2. The J call may be wrong; the DNA end is better matched by TRBJ2-7. Germline V CDR1 and CDR2: SGHRS, YFSETQ. This CDR3 contains 15 residues. CDR3 sequence (DNA): TGCGCCAGCAGCCCCGGACTAGCGGCTTACAATGAGCAGTACTTC. Its translation is CASSPGLAAYNEQYF.

In its sample, this clonotype was seen many times. The gene calls are TRBV7-9 and TRBJ2-2, with unresolved D. V gave up 1 base and J gave up 1 base, with 10 bases separating them. The CDR3 totals 16 residues. Germline CDR1 reads SEHNR; CDR2 reads FQNEAQ (reference sequence). This CDR3 reads CASSLGSGMNTGELFF. CDR3 in DNA: TGTGCCAGCAGCTTAGGCAGTGGAATGAACACCGGGGAGCTGTTTTTT.

This clonotype was observed many times. CDR3 sequence (DNA): TGTGCCAGCACAACTAGCGGGAGCGGTATTGAGCAGTTCTTC. This codes for CASTTSGSGIEQFF. The chain is built from TRBV9 and TRBJ2-1; 11 bases agree with TRBD2. This CDR3 spans 14 amino acids. The germline V gene has CDR1 SGDLS and CDR2 YYNGEE. J was trimmed by 9 bases and V by 6 bases; bases with no gene match: 8.

In its sample, this clonotype was seen a few times. This chain uses TRBV19 with TRBJ2-3; 7 bases fit TRBD2. The V gene end was trimmed by 3 bases and the J gene end by 2 bases; junction bases not matched to a gene: 17. The CDR3 extends over 19 amino acids. CDR1 LNHDA and CDR2 SQIVND come from the germline V gene (reference sequence). CDR3 residues: CASSIGGSQGLSLTDTQYF. Written as DNA, the CDR3 is TGTGCCAGTAGTATCGGGGGGTCCCAGGGACTATCACTCACAGATACGCAGTATTTT.

This clonotype was seen only a few times. V gene TRBV15 combines with J gene TRBJ2-1, with D perhaps given as TRBD1 or TRBD2 (5 bases each). V dropped 0 bases and J dropped 8 bases, with 14 bases sitting between them. Germline CDR1 and CDR2: LNHNV and YYDKDF (reference sequence). This CDR3 has 15 residues. CDR3 sequence (DNA): TGTGCCACCAGCAGAGAAACCGGGGCGGGCCATGAGCAGTTCTTC. Amino acids: CATSRETGAGHEQFF.

In its sample, this clonotype was seen a few times. The chain links TRBV18 to TRBJ1-2; D not certain. V was pared by 3 bases and J by 6 bases, with 11 bases between. Germline-derived CDR1 and CDR2 are KGHSH and LQKENI. This CDR3 comprises 13 residues. The DNA of the CDR3 is TGTGCCAGCTCACCCTCACGCTCGGATGGCTACACCTTC. This translates into CASSPSRSDGYTF.

This clonotype has only a few counts. The rearrangement joins TRBV5-1 to TRBJ1-1; a weak D match, TRBD1 (6 bases). The V gene lost 2 bases and the J gene lost 0 bases, with 14 bases spanning the gap. Germline V lookup: CDR1 SGHRS, CDR2 YFSETQ. CDR3 length: 16 residues. CDR3 sequence (DNA): TGCGCCAGCAGCTTTAGGGCGGGGGCTATGAACACTGAAGCTTTCTTT. This encodes CASSFRAGAMNTEAFF.

The table lists this clonotype with many counts. The V call is TRBV5-1, the J call TRBJ2-1, with 8 positions matching TRBD2. V shed 3 bases, J shed 6 bases, and the junction held 8 bases outside the gene matches. Germline CDR1 SGHRS, CDR2 YFSETQ. The CDR3 sequence is 15 residues long. CDR3 nucleotides: TGCGCCAGCAGCTCTACCGGGACTAGGAGCAATGAGCAGTTCTTC. It translates to CASSSTGTRSNEQFF.

This clonotype was picked up many times. The chain employs TRBV29-1 and TRBJ2-1; TRBD2 matches 7 bases. The CDR3 loop spans 14 amino acids. Germline CDR1 SQVTM, CDR2 ANQGSEA. Trimming removed 0 bases from V and 5 bases from J; junction bases left unmatched: 4. CDR3 loop: CSVEERLADNEQFF. The CDR3 nucleotides are TGCAGCGTTGAAGAGCGCCTAGCGGACAATGAGCAGTTCTTC.

This clonotype was picked up many times. The rearrangement uses TRBV15 and TRBJ2-7, with D perhaps matching TRBD1 (6 bases). V was cut by 8 bases and J by 3 bases, with 17 bases left in between. Germline V gene data show CDR1 as LNHNV and CDR2 as YYDKDF (reference sequence). This CDR3 has 14 residues. The DNA of the CDR3 is TGTGCCACCTCACGCCGGGACACTAACTACGAGCAGTACTTC. The encoded protein is CATSRRDTNYEQYF.

There are a few counts of this clonotype. The chain carries TRBV4-3 and TRBJ2-7; either TRBD1 or TRBD2 may supply D (5 bases each). The CDR3 runs 15 residues. Looked up from germline, CDR1 is LGHNA and CDR2 is YSLEER. Trimming took off 0 bases at V and 6 bases at J, with 15 bases between the two ends. CDR3 sequence (DNA): TGCGCCAGCAGCCAAGATCGGGGAAGGGGAAGCGAGCAGTACTTC. Protein: CASSQDRGRGSEQYF.